The 25 T cell receptor beta chains below were found in one sample sequenced in a study of neurological immune-mediated disorders. Each CDR3 protein is one row after TCRdb ran MiXCR on the 5' RACE reads. The table lists 40,000 to 50,000 distinct CDR3 sequences, 10% of them singletons, with about 20% in the top ten. The sequencing sample was made of PBMCs. These TCRs come from a woman in her 40s with HTLV-1-associated myelopathy (HAM/TSP).

This clonotype was counted only a few times. This sequence joins TRBV28 and TRBJ1-1; the D is unclear. Germline CDR1 MDHEN, CDR2 SYDVKM. Trimming pared 6 bases from V and 12 bases from J, leaving 32 bases between. This CDR3 comprises 17 residues. The CDR3, as DNA: TGTGCCAGCAGACCGATTTTTGGCCGATTCGACAAAACCGGGTCTTTCTTT. Its translation: CASRPIFGRFDKTGSFF.

The chain carries TRBV7-6 and TRBJ2-1, with TRBD2 matching 8 bases. The germline V gene has CDR1 SGHVS and CDR2 FNYEAQ. The CDR3 length is 16 residues. Trimming removed 6 bases from V and 4 bases from J; junction bases left unmatched: 11. The CDR3 nucleotides read TGTGCCAGCAGATCGCAAATAGCGGGGAAATACAATGAGCAGTTCTTC. Its translation: CASRSQIAGKYNEQFF.

The chain couples TRBV12-3 or TRBV12-4 to TRBJ2-7, with 8 nucleotides matching TRBD2. The CDR3 contains 14 residues. Germline trimming cut 7 bases from V and 0 bases from J; bases unmatched to any gene: 5. The CDR3 DNA reads as TGTGCCAGCATGGCGGGGGGTTGCTCCTACGAGCAGTACTTC. It specifies CASMAGGCSYEQYF.

This clonotype has at least ten counts. The rearrangement uses TRBV4-3 and TRBJ2-1, with D possibly matching TRBD2 (5 bases). The CDR3 runs 13 residues. Germline lookup yields CDR1 LGHNA and CDR2 YSLEER. V dropped 6 bases and J dropped 7 bases, with 13 bases sitting between them. The CDR3 DNA sequence: TGCGCCAGCAGTCGTGATAGGAGGAATGAGCAGTTCTTC. Amino acid sequence: CASSRDRRNEQFF.

The table lists this clonotype with many counts. The rearrangement links TRBV6-6 to TRBJ1-5, with 8 positions matching TRBD1. Germline CDR1 is MNHNY and CDR2 is SVGAGI (reference sequence). Unmatched junction bases numbered 15, after V lost 4 bases and J lost 4 bases. This CDR3 contains 18 residues. CDR3 coding DNA: TGTGCCAGCAGTTTCAAGGGGGCAGGGGGCGGTCATAATCAGCCCCAGCATTTT. It translates to CASSFKGAGGGHNQPQHF.

This chain joins TRBV18 and TRBJ2-7; the D is unclear. The CDR3 totals 13 residues. CDR1 and CDR2 (germline): KGHSH, LQKENI. With 3 bases removed from V and 3 bases from J, the gap between germline ends came to 9 bases. CDR3 in amino acids: CASSPLRNYEQYF. CDR3 in DNA: TGTGCCAGCTCACCGTTACGGAACTACGAGCAGTACTTC.

In its sample, this clonotype was seen many times. This chain connects TRBV5-1 to TRBJ2-2, with a weak D call TRBD1 (6 bases). The V gene's germline CDR1 is SGHRS and CDR2 YFSETQ. The CDR3 spans 17 residues. Trimming left V 4 bases short and J 1 base short, with 17 bases between. Here the CDR3 reads CASSPGSGQMNTGELFF. CDR3 nucleotide sequence: TGCGCCAGCAGCCCAGGTTCCGGACAGATGAACACCGGGGAGCTGTTTTTT.

Ten or more counts support this clonotype. The genes are TRBV12-3 or TRBV12-4 and TRBJ2-1; D is unclear. The CDR3 contains 15 residues. V shed 5 bases and J shed 7 bases, with 18 bases lying between them. CDR3 bases: TGTGCCAGCAGTCATAAGGTGGCACCGTGGAATGAGCAGTTCTTC. As protein: CASSHKVAPWNEQFF.

This clonotype was seen many times. The genes are TRBV3-1 and TRBJ1-2; no reliable D call. Germline CDR1 is LGHDT and CDR2 is YNNKEL (reference sequence). V was pared by 0 bases and J by 5 bases, with 7 bases between. This CDR3 has 13 residues. In nucleotides, the CDR3 is TGTGCCAGCAGCCAAGATCCGGGGTATGGCTACACCTTC. It codes for CASSQDPGYGYTF.

This clonotype was observed at least ten times. The V gene is TRBV28, the J gene TRBJ2-7; D uncertain. The CDR3 runs to 15 residues. Between the trimmed V and J ends, which lost 6 bases and 0 bases, there was a span of 15 bases. Per germline, CDR1 MDHEN and CDR2 SYDVKM. The CDR3: CASSQGGSASYEQYF. CDR3 sequence (DNA): TGTGCCAGCAGCCAAGGTGGCAGTGCCTCCTACGAGCAGTACTTC.

As concerns this clonotype: This may be a read error: a much more frequent sequence differs by one nucleotide. This rearrangement joins TRBV4-3 to TRBJ2-3, with D unclear. Germline values: CDR1 LGHNA, CDR2 YSLEER. This CDR3 is 14 amino acids long. CDR3 region: CASRQDPSADTQYF. The CDR3 DNA reads as TGCGCCAGCAGACAAGATCCCAGTGCAGATACGCAGTATTTT.

This clonotype was recorded at least ten times. V and J are TRBV7-2 and TRBJ2-1; D may be TRBD2 (7 bases). The V gene's germline CDR1 is SGHTA and CDR2 FQGNSA. The CDR3 sequence is 15 residues long. Between the trimmed V and J ends, which lost 5 bases and 10 bases, there was a span of 21 bases. The DNA of the CDR3 is TGTGCCAGCAGCATAGGGGGGGGAACCCCGAGCGAGCAGTTCTTC. The encoded protein is CASSIGGGTPSEQFF. The whole variable domain, remainder taken from reference TRBV7-2 and TRBJ2-1, is GAGVSQSPSNKVTEKGKDVELRCDPISGHTALYWYRQSLGQGLEFLIYFQGNSAPDKSGLPSDRFSAERTGGSVSTLTIQRTQQEDSAVYLCASSIGGGTPSEQFFGPGTRLTVL.

In its sample, this clonotype was seen once. One junction end does not reproduce the germline sequence, and a read error may be involved. The chain is built from TRBV5-1 and TRBJ2-2; D assignment may be TRBD1 or TRBD2 (5 bases each). Per germline, CDR1 SGHRS and CDR2 YFSETQ. CDR3 size: 13 residues. CDR3 sequence reads: CDSSTFGAGEPFF. The CDR3 coding sequence is TGCGACAGCAGCACCTTTGGGGCCGGGGAGCCGTTTTTT.

V is TRBV6-2 or TRBV6-3 and J is TRBJ2-1, with TRBD1 as a possible D gene (5 bases). Trimming left V 3 bases short and J 4 bases short, with 13 bases between. This CDR3 is built from 15 residues. Germline loops: CDR1 MNHEY, CDR2 SVGEGT. In DNA form, the CDR3 reads TGTGCCAGCAGTTATCCCGAGAAGGGGTACAATGAGCAGTTCTTC. As protein: CASSYPEKGYNEQFF.

V gene TRBV11-2 combines with J gene TRBJ2-7, with no clear D. There are 12 residues in the CDR3. From germline, CDR1 is SGHAT and CDR2 FQNNGV. The V gene lost 3 bases and the J gene lost 8 bases, with 11 bases spanning the gap. In nucleotides, the CDR3 is TGTGCCAGCAGCTTGTTAGGGAATCAGCAGTACTTC. Its translation: CASSLLGNQQYF. Based on the CDR3 plus reference TRBV11-2 and TRBJ2-7, the full variable domain is EAGVAQSPRYKIIEKRQSVAFWCNPISGHATLYWYQQILGQGPKLLIQFQNNGVVDDSQLPKDRFSAERLKGVDSTLKIQPAKLEDSAVYLCASSLLGNQQYFGPGTRLTVT.

This clonotype has ten or more counts. The V gene is TRBV7-9, the J gene TRBJ2-7; 10 nucleotides agree with TRBD1. The CDR3 has 13 residues. CDR1 and CDR2 (germline): SEHNR, FQNEAQ (reference sequence). With 7 bases clipped from V and 3 bases from J, the junction kept 3 bases outside the gene matches. This chain's CDR3 is CASIRDRGYEQYF. The CDR3 DNA sequence: TGTGCCAGCATCCGGGACAGGGGCTACGAGCAGTACTTC.

Ten or more counts support this clonotype. The chain combines TRBV12-3 or TRBV12-4 with TRBJ1-3; D call uncertain. Trimming took off 6 bases at V and 0 bases at J, with 9 bases between the two ends. The CDR3 has 14 amino acids. The CDR3 spells CASSRVVSGNTIYF. CDR3 in DNA: TGTGCCAGCAGCCGGGTGGTCTCTGGAAACACCATATATTTT.

This clonotype occurred many times. The chain combines TRBV5-1 with TRBJ1-2; no firm D call. This CDR3 contains 13 residues. CDR1 SGHRS and CDR2 YFSETQ come from the germline V gene. Trimming pared 0 bases from V and 8 bases from J, leaving 11 bases between. DNA for the CDR3: TGCGCCAGCAGCTTGGGGACCGCCGTCGGCTACACCTTC. It translates to CASSLGTAVGYTF.

In this sample, this clonotype turned up a few times. This chain joins TRBV10-3 and TRBJ1-4; 9 positions match TRBD1. Germline V lookup: CDR1 ENHRY, CDR2 SYGVKD. CDR3 length: 14 amino acids. V was clipped by 4 bases and J by 6 bases; unmatched bases: 3. CDR3 DNA sequence: TGTGCCATCAGTGGGGGACAGGGAGATGAAAAACTGTTTTTT. It is translated as CAISGGQGDEKLFF.

This clonotype was counted many times. V is TRBV20-1 and J is TRBJ2-1; maybe TRBD1 (6 bases). Germline V gives CDR1 DFQATT, CDR2 SNEGSKA (reference sequence). V was cut by 0 bases and J by 3 bases, with 12 bases left in between. The CDR3 spans 15 residues. The CDR3 DNA reads TGCAGTGCTAGAGACCCAGGGGTGGACTACAATGAGCAGTTCTTC. This sequence encodes CSARDPGVDYNEQFF.

The sample holds many counts of this clonotype. The chain joins TRBV12-3 or TRBV12-4 to TRBJ2-1, with a possible D match to TRBD2 (6 bases). This CDR3 is 16 amino acids long. V shed 2 bases and J shed 4 bases, with 15 bases lying between them. The CDR3 coding sequence is TGTGCCAGCAGTTTATTGGCCCCTAGCGCATACAATGAGCAGTTCTTC. Translation: CASSLLAPSAYNEQFF.

This clonotype was found a few times. The V call is TRBV7-8, the J call TRBJ2-2; TRBD1 matches at 7 bases. J gave up 5 bases and V 2 bases, and 5 bases lay outside the gene matches. CDR1 and CDR2 from the germline V gene are SGHVS and FQNEAQ. The CDR3 contains 15 residues. For the CDR3, the DNA is TGTGCCAGCAGCTTACGAAGGGGGCAGACCGGGGAGCTGTTTTTT. It codes for CASSLRRGQTGELFF.

This clonotype showed up many times. The rearrangement links TRBV5-1 to TRBJ1-5; D gene ambiguous. Trimming removed 0 bases at V and 7 bases at J, with 8 bases between. Germline values: CDR1 SGHRS, CDR2 YFSETQ. This CDR3 spans 13 amino acids. CDR3 coding DNA: TGCGCCAGCAGCTTGGTTGGGGAGCAGCCCCAGCATTTT. Amino acid sequence: CASSLVGEQPQHF. The full variable domain, completed using reference TRBV5-1 and TRBJ1-5, is KAGVTQTPRYLIKTRGQQVTLSCSPISGHRSVSWYQQTPGQGLQFLFEYFSETQRNKGNFPGRFSGRQFSNSRSEMNVSTLELGDSALYLCASSLVGEQPQHFGDGTRLSIL.

In this sample, this clonotype turned up a few times. One base away lies a much larger clone, so this may be a sequencing read error. The chain links TRBV6-5 to TRBJ2-3; TRBD1 might be the D (5 bases). The CDR3 has 15 amino acids. Germline CDR1 and CDR2: MNHEY and SVGAGI. The chain's CDR3 is CASSPTRWGTYTQYF. Written as DNA, the CDR3 is TGTGCCAGCAGCCCCACCCGGTGGGGCACATATACGCAGTATTTT.

This clonotype was found many times. The chain carries TRBV10-3 and TRBJ2-7; 8 bases line up with TRBD1. Germline CDR1 reads ENHRY; CDR2 reads SYGVKD. With 10 bases clipped from V and 2 bases from J, the junction kept 4 bases outside the gene matches. The CDR3 runs 12 residues. CDR3 DNA: TGTGCCACCGGACAGGGTGCCTACGAGCAGTACTTC. Translation: CATGQGAYEQYF.